One sample yielded the 29 T cell receptor beta chains listed below, sequenced in a study of T cell repertoires in cytomegalovirus infection. TCRdb re-analysed the reads in MiXCR, keeping a single row per CDR3 protein. The repertoire has some 300,000 distinct CDR3 sequences, roughly 15% of them found once; the top ten carry around 12%. Sequencing input: PBMCs. Receptor source: a human donor in good health (CMV status not recorded). Some clones in this sample may be carry-over from other donors' samples.

This clonotype was recorded a few times. The chain employs TRBV19 and TRBJ2-2; TRBD1 matches 7 bases. CDR1 and CDR2 from the germline V gene are LNHDA and SQIVND (reference sequence). The CDR3 contains 16 residues. V shed 8 bases and J 5 bases; nucleotides not matched to a gene: 14. CDR3 nucleotides: TGTGCCAGTGGTCGGTTAAGAGGGGGCTTGACCGGGGAGCTGTTTTTT. It encodes CASGRLRGGLTGELFF.

This clonotype was seen a few times. J is TRBJ2-1 and V is TRBV19, with D tentatively TRBD1 or TRBD2 (5 bases each). CDR1 and CDR2 from the germline V gene are LNHDA and SQIVND (reference sequence). The CDR3 sequence is 14 residues long. V shed 10 bases and J shed 1 base, with 14 bases lying between them. This CDR3 is CATTGPNSYNEQFF. In DNA, the CDR3 is TGTGCCACCACGGGACCTAATTCCTACAATGAGCAGTTCTTC. Complete variable domain (other parts from reference TRBV19 and TRBJ2-1): DGGITQSPKYLFRKEGQNVTLSCEQNLNHDAMYWYRQDPGQGLRLIYYSQIVNDFQKGDIAEGYSVSREKKESFPLTVTSAQKNPTAFYLCATTGPNSYNEQFFGPGTRLTVL.

This clonotype showed up just a few times. The chain carries TRBV20-1 and TRBJ1-1, with D tentatively TRBD1 (5 bases). The CDR3 sequence is 13 residues long. CDR1 and CDR2 (germline): DFQATT, SNEGSKA (reference sequence). The V gene lost 3 bases and the J gene lost 1 base, with 9 bases spanning the gap. The CDR3 is CSASGTPNTEAFF. In DNA form, the CDR3 reads TGCAGTGCTAGCGGGACGCCGAACACTGAAGCTTTCTTT.

This clonotype has just a few counts. CDR3 DNA sequence: TGCAGTGCTAGGCGGGCGTGGGGAGCTGGCTACACCTTC. Protein sequence: CSARRAWGAGYTF. The chain links TRBV20-1 to TRBJ1-2; no firm D call. The V gene's germline CDR1 is DFQATT and CDR2 SNEGSKA (reference sequence). V lost 3 bases to trimming and J lost 7 bases, with 15 bases between them. The CDR3 is 13 residues long.

This clonotype has just a few counts. The chain has TRBV9 and TRBJ2-3; TRBD1 agrees at 7 bases. The germline gives CDR1 SGDLS, CDR2 YYNGEE. The CDR3 extends over 15 amino acids. V was clipped by 3 bases and J by 1 base; unmatched bases: 5. CDR3 region: CASSAPGTGTDTQYF. CDR3 DNA: TGTGCCAGCAGCGCCCCCGGGACAGGCACAGATACGCAGTATTTT.

This clonotype was seen repeatedly, ten times or more. This chain connects TRBV11-3 to TRBJ2-2; the D gene is possibly TRBD2 (6 bases). Germline V gives CDR1 SGHNT, CDR2 YENEEA. The CDR3 runs 14 residues. V was shortened by 5 bases and J by 4 bases, with 11 bases between the two germline ends. CDR3: CASSGRERTGELFF. DNA of the CDR3: TGTGCCAGCAGCGGCCGGGAGCGCACCGGGGAGCTGTTTTTT.

This chain joins TRBV7-2 and TRBJ2-7, with a tentative D call TRBD2 (5 bases). V was cut by 8 bases and J by 5 bases, with 19 bases left in between. The CDR3 runs 14 residues. In germline, CDR1 is SGHTA, CDR2 FQGNSA. CDR3 DNA sequence: TGTGCCAGCGCCCGGAGGCAGGTCAGCGACGAGCAGTACTTC. Protein sequence: CASARRQVSDEQYF.

The chain carries TRBV11-2 and TRBJ1-1; 7 bases match TRBD1. Trimming cost V 8 bases and J 2 bases; bases outside gene matches: 11. CDR1 is SGHAT, CDR2 FQNNGV, per germline. The length of the CDR3 is 15 residues. The CDR3 DNA reads as TGTGCCAGCGGGCTTAGAGGGACAGTAAACACTGAAGCTTTCTTT. The encoded protein is CASGLRGTVNTEAFF. Full variable domain (remainder filled in from reference TRBV11-2 and TRBJ1-1): EAGVAQSPRYKIIEKRQSVAFWCNPISGHATLYWYQQILGQGPKLLIQFQNNGVVDDSQLPKDRFSAERLKGVDSTLKIQPAKLEDSAVYLCASGLRGTVNTEAFFGQGTRLTVV.

This clonotype was counted only a few times. The chain joins TRBV28 to TRBJ1-1, with 11 bases identical to TRBD1. V lost 6 bases and J lost 10; bases outside the gene matches: 10. This CDR3 has 14 residues. From germline, CDR1 is MDHEN and CDR2 SYDVKM. The CDR3 nucleotides read TGTGCCAGCAGCACCGGGACAGGGGGTCTTGTAGCTTTCTTT. It is translated as CASSTGTGGLVAFF.

The chain has TRBV20-1 and TRBJ2-7, with TRBD2 matching 13 bases. The CDR3 is made up of 15 amino acids. Trimming removed 6 bases from V and 7 bases from J; junction bases left unmatched: 12. CDR1 and CDR2 (germline): DFQATT, SNEGSKA (reference sequence). CDR3 sequence reads: CSAQTSGGRRTEQYF. As DNA, the CDR3 is TGCAGTGCACAGACTAGCGGGGGGCGTCGGACAGAGCAGTACTTC.

This clonotype has ten or more counts. CDR3 sequence reads: CASSPEGRETQYF. CDR3 DNA: TGCGCCAGCAGCCCCGAGGGGCGGGAGACCCAGTACTTC. The chain links TRBV4-1 to TRBJ2-5; D may match TRBD1 or TRBD2 (5 bases each). The germline gives CDR1 MGHRA, CDR2 YSYEKL. V lost 4 bases, J lost 5 bases, and 11 bases lay in between. The CDR3 is 13 amino acids.

As regards this clonotype: A read error is possible here, since a much larger clone lies one base away. This is likely a read error, given that the CDR3 carries no conserved phenylalanine or tryptophan at its end. The chain employs TRBV14 and TRBJ1-4; D is unclear. The CDR3 contains 13 residues. The germline V and J ends were trimmed by 4 bases and 5 bases, with 8 bases remaining between them. Germline loops: CDR1 SGHDN, CDR2 FVKESK. The CDR3 nucleotides read TGTGCCAGCAGCCGAGGTTTGAATGAAAAACTGTTTGTT. Amino acids: CASSRGLNEKLFV.

This chain links TRBV20-1 with TRBJ1-1; maybe TRBD1 (5 bases). CDR1 is DFQATT, CDR2 SNEGSKA, per germline (reference sequence). This CDR3 region has 15 residues. V lost 1 base to trimming and J lost 3 bases, with 15 bases between them. CDR3: CSARATAGRYTEAFF. For the CDR3, the DNA is TGCAGTGCTAGAGCGACAGCCGGGCGTTACACTGAAGCTTTCTTT.

This clonotype was observed a handful of times. The chain joins TRBV20-1 to TRBJ1-1; a possible D gene is TRBD1 (6 bases). The CDR3 contains 12 residues. V was clipped by 5 bases and J by 4 bases, with 11 bases between them. Germline CDR1 and CDR2: DFQATT and SNEGSKA (reference sequence). The CDR3 DNA reads TGCAGTGCTGAAGGAGGGGGCACTGAAGCTTTCTTT. The encoded protein is CSAEGGGTEAFF.

This clonotype was counted ten times or more. The chain uses TRBV6-1 and TRBJ1-1; TRBD1 matches 7 bases. The CDR3 length is 14 residues. The trim removed 5 bases at V and 5 bases at J, leaving 8 bases unmatched. The V gene's germline CDR1 is MNHNS and CDR2 SASEGT. The CDR3 DNA follows: TGTGCCAGCAGTCCTAGACAGGGAGGGACTGAAGCTTTCTTT. Protein sequence: CASSPRQGGTEAFF.

The chain employs TRBV6-1 and TRBJ1-5; no firm D call. Germline V lookup: CDR1 MNHNS, CDR2 SASEGT. The CDR3 spans 14 residues. Deletions cut 6 bases from V and 7 bases from J, with 16 bases between. The CDR3 nucleotides read TGTGCCAGCAGGTTTGAGGGCGCGGGGCAGCCCCAGCATTTT. It specifies CASRFEGAGQPQHF.

J is TRBJ2-1 and V is TRBV10-3; 8 bases line up with TRBD2. Germline assignment: CDR1 ENHRY and CDR2 SYGVKD. The junction had 8 bases not matched to a gene; V was cut back by 4 bases and J by 6 bases. The CDR3 totals 15 residues. CDR3 residues: CAISGWSGGFNEQFF. The CDR3 coding sequence is TGTGCCATCAGTGGTTGGTCGGGGGGGTTCAATGAGCAGTTCTTC.

This chain uses TRBV20-1 with TRBJ2-2, with 8 bases fitting TRBD2. The trim removed 5 bases at V and 3 bases at J, leaving 8 bases unmatched. The CDR3 runs 15 residues. Germline CDR1 and CDR2: DFQATT and SNEGSKA (reference sequence). The CDR3 nucleotides are TGCAGTGCTCGATTCGGGGGGGGGTACACCGGGGAGCTGTTTTTT. It encodes CSARFGGGYTGELFF.

This clonotype was observed a handful of times. The chain employs TRBV18 and TRBJ1-4; D call uncertain. CDR3 length: 13 amino acids. CDR1 KGHSH and CDR2 LQKENI come from the germline V gene. V was shortened by 0 bases and J by 7 bases, with 6 bases between the two germline ends. DNA for the CDR3: TGTGCCAGCTCACCACCATCTTCTGAAAAACTGTTTTTT. Translation gives CASSPPSSEKLFF.

This clonotype was recorded at least ten times. The chain has TRBV12-3 or TRBV12-4 and TRBJ1-1; TRBD1 aligns across 9 bases. V trimming: 3 bases; J trimming: 2 bases; junction bases outside the gene matches: 7. This CDR3 has 16 residues. CDR3 amino acids: CASSFHPGQGNTEAFF. DNA of the CDR3: TGTGCCAGCAGTTTCCATCCGGGACAGGGAAACACTGAAGCTTTCTTT.

At least ten counts were recorded for this clonotype. This rearrangement joins TRBV28 to TRBJ1-4, with 7 nucleotides matching TRBD1. Trimming removed 5 bases from V and 8 bases from J; junction bases left unmatched: 11. The CDR3 extends over 15 amino acids. Germline-derived CDR1 and CDR2 are MDHEN and SYDVKM. The CDR3 loop is CASSNSDRVGEKLFF. The CDR3 DNA sequence: TGTGCCAGCAGTAACTCCGACAGGGTTGGAGAAAAACTGTTTTTT. The variable domain in full, completed from reference TRBV28 and TRBJ1-4, reads DVKVTQSSRYLVKRTGEKVFLECVQDMDHENMFWYRQDPGLGLRLIYFSYDVKMKEKGDIPEGYSVSREKKERFSLILESASTNQTSMYLCASSNSDRVGEKLFFGSGTQLSVL.

At least ten counts were recorded for this clonotype. J is TRBJ1-6 and V is TRBV7-9; TRBD1 might be the D (5 bases). Trimming cost V 3 bases and J 0 bases, with 18 bases left between them. Germline lookup yields CDR1 SEHNR and CDR2 FQNEAQ (reference sequence). This CDR3 has 19 amino acids. The CDR3 region has the DNA TGTGCCAGCAGCTTCGGGACGGGATTTCAGAGCTCCTATAATTCACCCCTCCACTTT. Encoded protein: CASSFGTGFQSSYNSPLHF.

This clonotype was picked up many times. J is TRBJ2-3 and V is TRBV4-2; 10 nucleotides match TRBD2. Germline CDR1 reads LGHNA; CDR2 reads YNFKEQ. The CDR3 is 18 amino acids. J gave up 3 bases and V 5 bases, and 14 bases lay outside the gene matches. As DNA, the CDR3 is TGTGCCAGCAGCGCCTCCGGGACTAGCGCCGGCCCGACAGATACGCAGTATTTT. It encodes CASSASGTSAGPTDTQYF.

This rearrangement joins TRBV10-3 to TRBJ2-1; the match to TRBD2 covers 11 bases. After removal of 5 bases from V and 3 bases from J, the junction contained 3 bases not matched to a gene. Germline-derived CDR1 and CDR2 are ENHRY and SYGVKD. The CDR3 is 15 residues long. The CDR3 region has the DNA TGTGCCATCAGTTTGGGACTAGCGGACTACAATGAGCAGTTCTTC. This gives the protein CAISLGLADYNEQFF.

Note on this clonotype: A much larger clonotype is one base distant, so this may be a read error. This chain joins TRBV7-6 and TRBJ1-2; the D is unclear. This CDR3 spans 14 amino acids. Trimming cost V 4 bases and J 4 bases, with 13 bases left between them. From germline, CDR1 is SGHVS and CDR2 FNYEAQ. For the CDR3, the DNA is TGTGCCAGCAGCTCAGAGACGGGTAGCTATGGCTACACCTTC. The encoded protein is CASSSETGSYGYTF.

This clonotype was seen repeatedly, ten times or more. The chain carries TRBV6-5 and TRBJ1-3; no clear D. Deletions cut 2 bases from V and 0 bases from J, with 11 bases between. Germline V gene data show CDR1 as MNHEY and CDR2 as SVGAGI. The CDR3 extends over 16 amino acids. CDR3 sequence (DNA): TGTGCCAGCAGTTACGCGTCCTCATACTCTGGAAACACCATATATTTT. The encoded protein is CASSYASSYSGNTIYF.

There are a few counts of this clonotype. The chain combines TRBV20-1 with TRBJ1-2, with D maybe TRBD1 (5 bases). From germline, CDR1 is DFQATT and CDR2 SNEGSKA (reference sequence). V lost 5 bases, J lost 2 bases, and 15 bases lay in between. The CDR3 runs 14 residues. The CDR3 loop is CSAYEGRRNYGYTF. The CDR3 nucleotides read TGCAGTGCTTACGAGGGGAGGAGGAACTATGGCTACACCTTC.

This chain connects TRBV6-1 to TRBJ2-4; 9 nucleotides line up with TRBD1. Trimming removed 6 bases from V and 1 base from J; junction bases left unmatched: 4. Germline V gene data show CDR1 as MNHNS and CDR2 as SASEGT. The CDR3 contains 15 residues. The CDR3 spells CASSRDRGAKNIQYF. CDR3 in DNA: TGTGCCAGCAGCCGCGACAGGGGGGCCAAAAACATTCAGTACTTC.

The CDR3 region is CASSYSAAGQGNNEQYF. CDR3 in DNA: TGTGCCAGCAGTTACTCGGCCGCGGGACAGGGGAACAACGAGCAGTACTTC. The gene calls are TRBV6-5 and TRBJ2-7; 10 nucleotides agree with TRBD1. Trimming took 0 bases from V and 5 from J; bases not matched to a gene: 10. This CDR3 spans 17 amino acids. Germline V gene sequence: CDR1 MNHEY, CDR2 SVGAGI.